In this sample, the clone carrying this T cell receptor (beta chain) turned up many times. These data come from a study of early T cells in non-severe SARS-CoV-2 infection. Looking at the study overall: Chains were unpaired, as sequencing was done on bulk RNA from unsorted whole blood.

Trimming took 11 bases from V and 2 from J, leaving 13 bases between them. Per the germline V gene, CDR1 is SSHAT and CDR2 is FNYEAQ (reference sequence). The CDR3 covers 13 residues. TCRdb ran MiXCR on the 5' RACE reads and lists one entry per CDR3 protein. Seen here are around 76,000 distinct CDR3 sequences, more than 10% observed once, and the top ten hold around 3.8%. Sequencing input: whole blood. This chain uses TRBV7-7 with TRBJ2-1, with D maybe TRBD2 (5 bases). This TCR was sampled from an adult who was a healthcare worker with PCR-confirmed SARS-CoV-2 infection or an uninfected control (not recorded which). CDR3 in DNA: TGTGCCTCTAGCCCCCAGACCTACAATGAGCAGTTCTTC. It codes for CASSPQTYNEQFF.